The clone carrying this TCR beta chain was observed at least ten times. The CDR3 extends over 14 amino acids. In germline, CDR1 is SGHAT, CDR2 FQNNGV. V was cut by 4 bases and J by 1 base, with 10 bases left in between. These data come from a study of T cells in Graves' hyperthyroidism and ophthalmopathy. TCR beta CDR3 region amplification was performed from RNA transcripts. The study used the HTBI primer set for a first-round RT-PCR of the TCR CDR3. TCRdb re-analysed the multiplex PCR reads in MiXCR, keeping a single row per CDR3 protein. The data contain around 200,000 distinct CDR3 sequences, 15% to 20% of them singletons.

The V call is TRBV11-2, the J call TRBJ2-5; no firm D call. The material sequenced was blood. This TCR was recovered from a man aged 35 to 55 with Graves' hyperthyroidism. The CDR3 bases are TGTGCCAGCAGCTCTTCCTGGGGCCAAGAGACCCAGTACTTC. This sequence encodes CASSSSWGQETQYF.